A selection of T cell receptor beta chains follows, all from one sample in a study of metastatic and nonmetastatic thyroid tumors. MiXCR was used by TCRdb to re-call the PCR reads. The table lists tens of thousands of clones, approximately 51% of them singletons. What was sequenced was tumor tissue. Receptors were obtained from a male donor with papillary thyroid cancer or a benign thyroid nodule (not recorded which). Some clones in this sample may be carry-over from other donors' samples. Each CDR3 is given with its conserved first and last residue. D genes are given only for firm matches. Expanded clones are given a class, and other clones once, few, many or no size at all.

clone_size	d_call	v_call	j_call	cdr3_nt	cdr3_aa
.	TRBD2	TRBV7-6	TRBJ2-5	TGTGCCAGCAGCTCTACCCTAGCGGGACGCCAAGAGACCCAGTACTTC	CASSSTLAGRQETQYF
few	TRBD2	TRBV19	TRBJ2-1	TGTGCCAGTAGCCCGGGACTAGCAGTTTACAATGAGCAGTTCTTC	CASSPGLAVYNEQFF
.	.	TRBV18	TRBJ2-7	TGTGCCAGCTCGCAAAACTCCAATACCTACGAGCAGTACTTC	CASSQNSNTYEQYF
.	.	TRBV18	TRBJ1-1	TGTGCCAGCTCACCAGCGGGCTCTGAAGCTTTCTTT	CASSPAGSEAFF
.	.	TRBV20-1	TRBJ2-7	TGCAGTGCTAGCCAGGCCGCCTCCTACGAGCAGTACTTC	CSASQAASYEQYF
.	.	TRBV11-2	TRBJ2-7	TGTGCCAGCAGCCCCCCGGGAGAGCAGTACTTC	CASSPPGEQYF
.	TRBD2	TRBV12-3/TRBV12-4	TRBJ2-7	TGTGCCAGCAGTTTAGCAGCGGGAGCGAGAGAGCAGTACTTC	CASSLAAGAREQYF
few	.	TRBV28	TRBJ1-2	TGTGCCAGCAGTGACCTCGTTGGATTAGGCTACACCTTC	CASSDLVGLGYTF
.	TRBD2	TRBV20-1	TRBJ2-1	TGCAGTGCGAGCGGGGGTGCCGACAATGAGCAGTTCTTC	CSASGGADNEQFF
.	.	TRBV12-3/TRBV12-4	TRBJ1-1	TGTGCCAGCAGTTGGGGGGTAGAAGCTTTCTTT	CASSWGVEAFF